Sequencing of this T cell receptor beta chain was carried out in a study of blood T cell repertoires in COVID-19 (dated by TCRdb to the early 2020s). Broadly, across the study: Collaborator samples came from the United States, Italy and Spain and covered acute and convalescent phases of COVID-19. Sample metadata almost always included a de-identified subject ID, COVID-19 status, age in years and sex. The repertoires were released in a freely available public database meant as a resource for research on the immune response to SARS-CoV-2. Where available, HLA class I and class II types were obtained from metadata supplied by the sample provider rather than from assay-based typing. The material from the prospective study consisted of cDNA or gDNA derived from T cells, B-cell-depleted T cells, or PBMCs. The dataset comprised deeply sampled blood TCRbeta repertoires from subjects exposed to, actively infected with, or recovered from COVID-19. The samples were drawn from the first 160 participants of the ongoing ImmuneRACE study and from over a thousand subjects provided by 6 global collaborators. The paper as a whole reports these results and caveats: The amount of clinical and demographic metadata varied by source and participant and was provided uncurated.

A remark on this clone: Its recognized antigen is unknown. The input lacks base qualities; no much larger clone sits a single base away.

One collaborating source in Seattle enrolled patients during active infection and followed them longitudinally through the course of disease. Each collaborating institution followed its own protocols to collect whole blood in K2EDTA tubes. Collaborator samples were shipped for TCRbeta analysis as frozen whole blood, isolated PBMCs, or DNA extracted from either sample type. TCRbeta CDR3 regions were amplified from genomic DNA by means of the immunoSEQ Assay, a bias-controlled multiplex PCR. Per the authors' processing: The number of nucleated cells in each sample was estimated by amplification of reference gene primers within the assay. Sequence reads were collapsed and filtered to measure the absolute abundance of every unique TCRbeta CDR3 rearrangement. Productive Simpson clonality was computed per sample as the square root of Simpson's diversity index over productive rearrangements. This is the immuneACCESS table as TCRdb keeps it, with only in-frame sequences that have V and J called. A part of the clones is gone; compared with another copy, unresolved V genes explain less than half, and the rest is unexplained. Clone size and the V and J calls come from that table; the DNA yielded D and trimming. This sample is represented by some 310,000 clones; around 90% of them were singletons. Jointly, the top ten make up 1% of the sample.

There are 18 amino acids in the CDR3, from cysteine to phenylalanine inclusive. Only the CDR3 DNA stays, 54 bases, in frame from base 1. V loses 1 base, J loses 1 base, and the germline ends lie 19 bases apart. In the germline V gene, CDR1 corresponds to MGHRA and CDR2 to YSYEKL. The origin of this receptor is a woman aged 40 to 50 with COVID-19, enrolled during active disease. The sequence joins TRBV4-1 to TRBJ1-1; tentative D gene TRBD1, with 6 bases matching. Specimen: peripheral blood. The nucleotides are TGCGCCAGCAGCCAAGGACGACAGGTTAAGAGGGAGAACACTGAAGCTTTCTTT. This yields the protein CASSQGRQVKRENTEAFF.